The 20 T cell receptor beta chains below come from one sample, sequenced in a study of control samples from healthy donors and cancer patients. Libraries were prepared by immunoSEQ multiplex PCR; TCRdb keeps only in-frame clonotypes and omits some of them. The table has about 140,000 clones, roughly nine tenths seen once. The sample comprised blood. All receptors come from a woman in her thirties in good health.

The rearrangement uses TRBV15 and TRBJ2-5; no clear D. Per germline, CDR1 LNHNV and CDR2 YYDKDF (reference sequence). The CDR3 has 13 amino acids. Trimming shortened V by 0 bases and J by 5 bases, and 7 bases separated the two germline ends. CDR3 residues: CATSRDKRETQYF. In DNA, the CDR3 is TGTGCCACCAGCAGAGACAAACGGGAGACCCAGTACTTC.

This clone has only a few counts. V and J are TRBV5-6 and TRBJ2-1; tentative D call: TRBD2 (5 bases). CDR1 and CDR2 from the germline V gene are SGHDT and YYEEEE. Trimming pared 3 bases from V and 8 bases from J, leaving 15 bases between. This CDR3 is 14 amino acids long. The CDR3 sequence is CASSSVATRDEQFF. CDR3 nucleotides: TGTGCCAGCAGCTCGGTCGCTACTAGGGATGAGCAGTTCTTC. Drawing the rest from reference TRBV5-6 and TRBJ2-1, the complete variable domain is DAGVTQSPTHLIKTRGQQVTLRCSPKSGHDTVSWYQQALGQGPQFIFQYYEEEERQRGNFPDRFSGHQFPNYSSELNVNALLLGDSALYLCASSSVATRDEQFFGPGTRLTVL.

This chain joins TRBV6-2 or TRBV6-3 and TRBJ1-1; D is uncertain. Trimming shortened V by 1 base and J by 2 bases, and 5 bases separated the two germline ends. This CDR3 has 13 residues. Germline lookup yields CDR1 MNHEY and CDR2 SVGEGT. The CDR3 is CASSYWTNTEAFF. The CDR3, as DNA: TGTGCCAGCAGTTACTGGACCAACACTGAAGCTTTCTTT.

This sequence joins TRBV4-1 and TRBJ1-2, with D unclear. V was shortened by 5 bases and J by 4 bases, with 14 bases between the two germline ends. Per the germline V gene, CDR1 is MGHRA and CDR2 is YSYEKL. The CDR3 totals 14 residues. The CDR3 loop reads CASSTQVAGYGYTF. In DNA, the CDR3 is TGCGCCAGCAGCACTCAGGTAGCGGGCTATGGCTACACCTTC.

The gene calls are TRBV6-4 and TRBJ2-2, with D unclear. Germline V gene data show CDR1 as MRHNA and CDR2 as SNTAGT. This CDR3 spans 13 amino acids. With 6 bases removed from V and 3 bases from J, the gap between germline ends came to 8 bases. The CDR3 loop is CASSPGYTGELFF. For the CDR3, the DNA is TGTGCCAGCAGCCCCGGTTACACCGGGGAGCTGTTTTTT.

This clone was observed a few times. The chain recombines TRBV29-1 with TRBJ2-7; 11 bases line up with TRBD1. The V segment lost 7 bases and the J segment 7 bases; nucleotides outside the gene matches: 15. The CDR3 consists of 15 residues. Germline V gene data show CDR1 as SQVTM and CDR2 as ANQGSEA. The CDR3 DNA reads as TGCAGCGCGCACCCCCCGGACAGGGGGCGAAGGGAGCAGTACTTC. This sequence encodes CSAHPPDRGRREQYF.

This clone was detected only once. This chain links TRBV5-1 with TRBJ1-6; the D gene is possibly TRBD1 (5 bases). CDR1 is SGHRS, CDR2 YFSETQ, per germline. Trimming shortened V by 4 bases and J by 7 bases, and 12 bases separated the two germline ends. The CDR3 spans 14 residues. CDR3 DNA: TGCGCCAGCAGCGGGGACGGGGGAAATTCACCCCTCCACTTT. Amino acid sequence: CASSGDGGNSPLHF. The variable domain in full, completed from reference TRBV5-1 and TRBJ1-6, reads KAGVTQTPRYLIKTRGQQVTLSCSPISGHRSVSWYQQTPGQGLQFLFEYFSETQRNKGNFPGRFSGRQFSNSRSEMNVSTLELGDSALYLCASSGDGGNSPLHFGNGTRLTVT.

The CDR3: CASSVKGAQGTEAFF. Written as DNA, the CDR3 is TGTGCCAGCAGCGTAAAGGGGGCGCAGGGAACTGAAGCTTTCTTT. The chain has TRBV9 and TRBJ1-1; 7 nucleotides agree with TRBD1. The CDR3 totals 15 residues. V shed 1 base, J shed 5 bases, and the junction held 8 bases outside the gene matches. The germline gives CDR1 SGDLS, CDR2 YYNGEE. Looking up the rest from reference TRBV9 and TRBJ1-1 gives the full variable domain: DSGVTQTPKHLITATGQRVTLRCSPRSGDLSVYWYQQSLDQGLQFLIQYYNGEERAKGNILERFSAQQFPDLHSELNLSSLELGDSALYFCASSVKGAQGTEAFFGQGTRLTVV.

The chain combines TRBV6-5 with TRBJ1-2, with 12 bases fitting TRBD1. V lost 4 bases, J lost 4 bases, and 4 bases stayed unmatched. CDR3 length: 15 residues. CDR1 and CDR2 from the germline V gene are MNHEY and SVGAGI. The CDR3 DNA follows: TGTGCCAGCAGTTCTGGGACAGGGGGCAGCTATGGCTACACCTTC. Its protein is CASSSGTGGSYGYTF.

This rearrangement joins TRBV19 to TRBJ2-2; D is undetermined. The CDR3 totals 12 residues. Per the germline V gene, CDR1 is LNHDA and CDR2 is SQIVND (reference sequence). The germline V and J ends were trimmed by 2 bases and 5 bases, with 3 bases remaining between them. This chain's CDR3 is CASSIRTGELFF. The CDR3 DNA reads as TGTGCCAGTAGTATACGAACCGGGGAGCTGTTTTTT.

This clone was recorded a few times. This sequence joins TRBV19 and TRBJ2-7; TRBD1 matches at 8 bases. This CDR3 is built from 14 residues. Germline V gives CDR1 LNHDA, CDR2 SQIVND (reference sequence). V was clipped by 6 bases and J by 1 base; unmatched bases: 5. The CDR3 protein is CASSPQGVSYEQYF. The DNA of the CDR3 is TGTGCCAGTAGCCCACAGGGGGTTTCCTACGAGCAGTACTTC.

The CDR3 sequence: CASSATRSEGSEQYF. The CDR3 nucleotides read TGTGCCAGCTCAGCCACCAGGTCCGAGGGGTCCGAGCAGTACTTC. The chain joins TRBV18 to TRBJ2-7, with D perhaps assigned TRBD1 or TRBD2 (5 bases each). The V gene's germline CDR1 is KGHSH and CDR2 LQKENI. Trimming pared 5 bases from V and 6 bases from J, leaving 20 bases between. The CDR3 runs to 15 residues.

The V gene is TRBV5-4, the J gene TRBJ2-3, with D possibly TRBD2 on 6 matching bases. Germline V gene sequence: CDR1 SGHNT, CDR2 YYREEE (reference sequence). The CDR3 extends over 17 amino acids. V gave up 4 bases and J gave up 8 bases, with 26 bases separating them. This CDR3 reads CASSQNWGYGGQGTQYF. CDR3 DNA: TGTGCCAGCAGCCAGAATTGGGGGTACGGGGGTCAGGGTACGCAGTATTTT.

CDR3 DNA sequence: TGTGCCAGTAGTACCCGCGGTAGCGGGAGTGGAGATACGCAGTATTTT. This gives the protein CASSTRGSGSGDTQYF. This chain connects TRBV19 to TRBJ2-3; 9 nucleotides match TRBD2. The J segment lost 5 bases and the V segment lost 4 bases, leaving 10 bases of the junction unmatched. CDR3 length: 16 amino acids. Germline V gives CDR1 LNHDA, CDR2 SQIVND (reference sequence).

The CDR3 spells CASSPDRDVNTGELFF. CDR3 sequence (DNA): TGTGCCAGCAGTCCTGACAGGGACGTAAACACCGGGGAGCTGTTTTTT. The V gene is TRBV21-1, the J gene TRBJ2-2; the table assigns TRBD1, which was not confirmed against the DNA. TRBV21-1 is tagged as a pseudogene. The CDR3 runs 16 residues.

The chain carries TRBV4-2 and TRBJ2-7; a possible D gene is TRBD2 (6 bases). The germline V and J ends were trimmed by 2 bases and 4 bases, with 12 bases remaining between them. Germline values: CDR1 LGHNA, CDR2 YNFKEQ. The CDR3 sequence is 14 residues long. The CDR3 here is CASSQSGAWYEQYF. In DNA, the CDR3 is TGTGCCAGCAGCCAATCGGGAGCTTGGTACGAGCAGTACTTC.

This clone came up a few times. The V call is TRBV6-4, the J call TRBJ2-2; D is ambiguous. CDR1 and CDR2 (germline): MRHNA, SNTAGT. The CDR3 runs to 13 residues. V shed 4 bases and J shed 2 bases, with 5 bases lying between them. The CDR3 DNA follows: TGTGCCAGCAGTGCCAGCAACACCGGGGAGCTGTTTTTT. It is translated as CASSASNTGELFF.

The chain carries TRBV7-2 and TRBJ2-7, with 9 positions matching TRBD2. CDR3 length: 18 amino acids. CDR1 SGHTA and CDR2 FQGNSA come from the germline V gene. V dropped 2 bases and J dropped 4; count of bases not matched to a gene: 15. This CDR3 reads CASSLKVSGSSGRYEQYF. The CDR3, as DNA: TGTGCCAGCAGCTTAAAGGTTAGCGGGAGTAGTGGTAGGTACGAGCAGTACTTC.

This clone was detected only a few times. CDR3 region: CASRTTGANTEAFF. As DNA, the CDR3 is TGTGCCAGCAGGACGACAGGGGCGAACACTGAAGCTTTCTTT. This chain connects TRBV6-5 to TRBJ1-1; 8 nucleotides align to TRBD1. The CDR3 runs to 14 residues. The junction had 4 bases not matched to a gene; V was cut back by 6 bases and J by 1 base. Germline CDR1 reads MNHEY; CDR2 reads SVGAGI.

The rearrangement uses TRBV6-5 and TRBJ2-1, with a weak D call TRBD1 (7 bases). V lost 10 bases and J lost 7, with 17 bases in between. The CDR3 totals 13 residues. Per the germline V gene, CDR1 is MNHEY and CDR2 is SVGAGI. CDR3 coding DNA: TGTGCCACTCGGGCCAGGGGGGCTAATGAGCAGTTCTTC. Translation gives CATRARGANEQFF.